This note documents a single T cell receptor beta chain sequence. The antigen it binds to is not known. Base qualities were left out, and no much larger clone turns up one base away. The sample belongs to a study of early stage breast cancer tumors (dated by TCRdb to the late 2010s). With regard to the full study: Of the roughly 15 invasive breast tumors, about 13 were found to be estrogen receptor-positive, progesterone receptor-positive and HER2-negative. Across all samples, roughly 2,800,000 templates representing about 1,100,000 unique clonotypes were detected. Of the roughly 12 ER+/PR+/HER2- tumors, eight were classified as invasive ductal carcinomas and four as invasive lobular carcinomas. On average, each sample got about 9.3-fold read coverage.

Study-wide findings and limitations: Tumors showed around 2.7-fold higher T cell density and higher clonality than adjacent normal breast tissue. Because the cohort was small, analysis by tumor subtype was not possible. Bulk genomic DNA sequencing of unsorted cells missed chain pairing and functional markers such as CD4, CD8 and FOXP3. Greater similarity was observed between blood and normal breast repertoires than between blood and tumor repertoires, and tumor was distinguished from normal in most of the 16 patients when each tissue was compared with blood. Enriched TCRB sequences shared across patients were mostly commonly generated sequences, unlikely to play an important role in the tumor microenvironment.

Every sample was amplified as two independent genomic DNA replicates, using approximately 550 ng for blood and about 1.6 ug for tumor or normal breast. TCRB sequencing of genomic DNA was carried out with the ImmunoSeq Intro kit according to the manufacturer's instructions. For absolute quantification, the roughly 30-cycle multiplex PCR included proprietary primers along with spike-in control sequences. An 87-bp fragment spanning the CDR3 and flanking V and J genes was sequenced with single-end 150-bp reads. Each lane of an Illumina MiSeq using version 3.0 chemistry carried seven multiplexed samples, with two replicates per sample. The original pipeline was this. The vendor's proprietary pipeline processed the raw data and merged both replicates into a single result for each sample. Clonotypes were defined as productive rearrangements sharing the V-gene family, CDR3 amino acid sequence and J-gene segment. Clonality was computed as 1 minus the normalized Shannon entropy (Pielou evenness) of TCRB abundances. T cell density was estimated as total templates divided by the number of input cells, with the number of input cells inferred from the DNA input amount. Total repertoire diversity and clonality were estimated with Recon using default parameters. A clonotype counted as tumor-enriched if its abundance in tumor exceeded 0.1% and was at least 32-fold higher than its abundance in normal breast. The immuneACCESS repertoire file appears here via TCRdb, limited to in-frame rearrangements. These files lack a portion of the clones; in checked studies, under half of the deficit traces to unresolved V genes, and the cause of the others is not known. The V and J calls and clone size were taken over from that table, and D and trimming were inferred from the DNA. This sample holds over 6,500 clones; around 60% were observed only once. The ten most abundant clones make up about 6.7% of the sample.

Dicing about 18-50 mg of tumor tissue typically produced more than 2.5 ug of DNA. The study profiled bulk TCR beta-chain repertoires in matched peripheral blood, tumor and adjacent normal breast tissue taken from roughly 17 patients with early-stage breast cancer. Following resection, visually identified tumor tissue was excised and transferred into prechilled RNAlater. A TissueLyser II was used to homogenize diced tumor tissue (about 19-50 mg) in RLTplus buffer containing beta-mercaptoethanol and antifoaming agent. The Qiagen AllPrep DNA/RNA Mini kit was used to extract genomic DNA. The germline V end is reduced by 5 bases and the J end by 2 bases; junction bases left unmatched: 12. From a lookup of the germline V gene, CDR1 and CDR2 are SGHTA and FQGNSA. The CDR3 holds 17 amino acids from the cysteine to the phenylalanine. Only the CDR3 portion is preserved as DNA: 51 bases, with reading frame beginning at the first base.

The source is a person aged 65-85 years with breast cancer. The sequenced material came from breast tumor tissue. The rearranged chain carries TRBV7-2 and TRBJ2-7; 10 middle bases align to TRBD1. CDR3 reads: CASSGRQGAEVAYEQYF. The sequenced DNA: TGTGCCAGCAGCGGACGACAGGGGGCGGAGGTTGCCTACGAGCAGTACTTC.